The clone carrying this T cell receptor beta chain has at least ten counts. No antigen is known for it. This sample was included in a study of neurological immune-mediated disorders. With 10-nucleotide random UMIs, 5'RACE was used to make the cDNA. TCRdb re-called the 5' RACE reads through MiXCR, storing one row per CDR3 protein. The repertoire holds 50,000 or so distinct CDR3 sequences, with more than 9.5% as singletons. Trimming removed 5 bases from V and 0 bases from J, with 20 bases in between. Germline lookup yields CDR1 SGHRS and CDR2 YFSETQ. The CDR3 length is 17 residues. Findings and caveats of the study: TCR-beta repertoires seemed private in all groups, with no expanded CDR3 amino acid sequences shared. Whereas HTLV-1-associated myelopathy showed the most TCR clonal expansion, multiple sclerosis showed the least, with levels below those of healthy controls.

Sequencing was done on a sample of PBMCs. The chain combines TRBV5-1 with TRBJ2-5; a possible D gene is TRBD1 (6 bases). This clonotype was obtained from a man in his fifties or sixties in good health. The CDR3 DNA sequence: TGCGCCAGCAGTTCCAGGGGTGGAAAGGGGAACCAAGAGACCCAGTACTTC. This encodes CASSSRGGKGNQETQYF.